This TCR beta chain derives from a study of cytomegalovirus exposure and HLA in healthy donors. General study findings and limits: CMV antigen specificity of three CMV-associated chains was confirmed in vitro.

This clone is a singleton in its sample. Its antigen is currently unknown. The CDR3 totals 15 residues. Per the germline V gene, CDR1 is SGHVS and CDR2 is FNYEAQ. V lost 1 base, J lost 0 bases, and 7 bases lay in between. Both 60 Vbeta primers and 13 Jbeta primers went into the PCR. The table came from immunoSEQ multiplex PCR; TCRdb's copy has only in-frame clones and leaves some out. There are about 130,000 clones in the sample; around 82% occur only once, and around 1.2% lies in the top ten. Sequencing was carried out using PBMCs. The rearrangement links TRBV7-6 to TRBJ1-5, with D possibly being TRBD1 (5 bases). The clonotype was recovered from a man aged 45 to 65 in good health and CMV-seronegative. CDR3 nucleotide sequence: TGTGCCAGCAGCTTAGGGCAGGGTAGCAATCAGCCCCAGCATTTT. Protein: CASSLGQGSNQPQHF.